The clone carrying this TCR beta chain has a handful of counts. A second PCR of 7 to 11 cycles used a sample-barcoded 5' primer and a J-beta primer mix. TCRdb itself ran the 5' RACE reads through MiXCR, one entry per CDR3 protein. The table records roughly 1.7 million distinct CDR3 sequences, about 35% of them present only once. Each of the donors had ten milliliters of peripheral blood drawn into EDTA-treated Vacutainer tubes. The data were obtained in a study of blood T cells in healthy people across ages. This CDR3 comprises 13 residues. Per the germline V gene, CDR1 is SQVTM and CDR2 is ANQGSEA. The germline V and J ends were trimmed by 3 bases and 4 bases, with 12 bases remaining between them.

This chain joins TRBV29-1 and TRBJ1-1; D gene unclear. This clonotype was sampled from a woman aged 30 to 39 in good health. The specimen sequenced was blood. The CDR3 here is CSVDRGPLTEAFF. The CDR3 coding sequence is TGCAGCGTTGACCGCGGTCCGCTCACTGAAGCTTTCTTT.